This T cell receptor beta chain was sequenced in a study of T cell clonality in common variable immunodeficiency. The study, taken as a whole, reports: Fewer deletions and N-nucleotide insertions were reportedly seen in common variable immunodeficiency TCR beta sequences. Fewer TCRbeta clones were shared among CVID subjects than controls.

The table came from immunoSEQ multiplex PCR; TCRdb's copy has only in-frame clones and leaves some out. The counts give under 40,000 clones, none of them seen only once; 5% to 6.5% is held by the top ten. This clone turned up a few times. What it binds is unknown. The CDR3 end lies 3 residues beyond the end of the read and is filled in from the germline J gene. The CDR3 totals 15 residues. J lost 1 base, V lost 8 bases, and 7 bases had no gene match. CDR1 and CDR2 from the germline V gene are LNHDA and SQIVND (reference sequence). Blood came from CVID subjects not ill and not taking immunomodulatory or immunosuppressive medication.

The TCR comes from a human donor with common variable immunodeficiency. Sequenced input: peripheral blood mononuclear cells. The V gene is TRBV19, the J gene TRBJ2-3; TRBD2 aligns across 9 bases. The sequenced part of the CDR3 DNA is TGTGCCAGTGGTCTATTAGCGGGGGGCACAGATACG. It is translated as CASGLLAGGTDT. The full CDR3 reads CASGLLAGGTDTQYF.